These 30 T cell receptor beta chains share one sample of origin, sequenced in a study of control samples from healthy donors and cancer patients. Measured with immunoSEQ multiplex PCR; TCRdb has only the in-frame clones, and not every one. The sample carries some 140,000 clones, less than 90% recorded once. The sequenced sample consisted of blood. The receptors were gathered from a woman aged 25 to 39 in good health.

The V gene is TRBV27, the J gene TRBJ2-2; perhaps TRBD1 as D (5 bases). This CDR3 has 15 amino acids. V was trimmed by 2 bases and J by 0 bases, leaving 7 bases between them. CDR1 and CDR2 from the germline V gene are MNHEY and SMNVEV (reference sequence). In nucleotides, the CDR3 is TGTGCCAGCAGTTTAAGGGGATCGAACACCGGGGAGCTGTTTTTT. It is translated as CASSLRGSNTGELFF.

The chain carries TRBV10-3 and TRBJ1-5; 8 nucleotides line up with TRBD1. Germline CDR1 and CDR2: ENHRY and SYGVKD. V lost 6 bases and J lost 4; bases outside the gene matches: 5. The CDR3 is made up of 14 amino acids. This CDR3 is CAISSDRENQPQHF. The CDR3 region has the DNA TGTGCCATCAGCTCGGACAGGGAGAATCAGCCCCAGCATTTT.

This clone showed up just once. V is TRBV7-9 and J is TRBJ2-1, with 13 bases lining up with TRBD2. The length of the CDR3 is 18 residues. Germline-derived CDR1 and CDR2 are SEHNR and FQNEAQ (reference sequence). The V gene end was trimmed by 2 bases and the J gene end by 9 bases; junction bases not matched to a gene: 13. DNA of the CDR3: TGTGCCAGCAGCTTACAGGGCGGAGGACTAGCGGGAGTTTTTGAGCAGTTCTTC. Translating gives CASSLQGGGLAGVFEQFF.

The chain recombines TRBV5-5 with TRBJ2-5; no reliable D call. Germline assignment: CDR1 SGHKS and CDR2 YYEKEE (reference sequence). Between the trimmed V and J ends, which lost 0 bases and 2 bases, there was a span of 5 bases. This CDR3 has 13 residues. The chain's CDR3 is CASSLALQETQYF. The CDR3, as DNA: TGTGCCAGCAGCTTGGCTCTACAAGAGACCCAGTACTTC.

This clone came up once. The chain recombines TRBV5-6 with TRBJ2-3, with D perhaps matching TRBD2 (5 bases). Trimming took 4 bases from V and 5 from J, leaving 17 bases between them. The germline V gene encodes CDR1 SGHDT and CDR2 YYEEEE. CDR3 length: 15 amino acids. CDR3 residues: CASSPPTLRVDTQYF. The DNA of the CDR3 is TGTGCCAGCAGCCCCCCCACCCTGCGGGTAGATACGCAGTATTTT.

This clone was picked up one time. The chain links TRBV19 to TRBJ2-3; 8 nucleotides agree with TRBD2. The trim removed 7 bases at V and 2 bases at J, leaving 5 bases unmatched. CDR3 length: 14 residues. CDR1 is LNHDA, CDR2 SQIVND, per germline (reference sequence). CDR3 DNA: TGTGCCAGTACTCTAGCGGGCGACACAGATACGCAGTATTTT. Translating it yields CASTLAGDTDTQYF.

J is TRBJ2-3 and V is TRBV6-1; 7 positions match TRBD2. The germline CDR1 and CDR2 sequences are MNHNS and SASEGT. V was clipped by 3 bases and J by 1 base; unmatched bases: 1. There are 14 residues in the CDR3. CDR3 sequence (DNA): TGTGCCAGCAGTGAGGCGGGGGGCACAGATACGCAGTATTTT. It is translated as CASSEAGGTDTQYF.

This rearrangement joins TRBV5-4 to TRBJ1-1, with no clear D. Trimming removed 7 bases at V and 0 bases at J, with 13 bases between. Per the germline V gene, CDR1 is SGHNT and CDR2 is YYREEE (reference sequence). The CDR3 extends over 14 amino acids. The CDR3 reads CASGLRGVNTEAFF. The CDR3 DNA sequence: TGTGCCAGCGGCCTGCGCGGGGTGAACACTGAAGCTTTCTTT.

The chain combines TRBV18 with TRBJ2-7; TRBD1 matches at 7 bases. V trimming: 3 bases; J trimming: 5 bases; junction bases outside the gene matches: 13. This CDR3 is built from 16 residues. The germline V gene has CDR1 KGHSH and CDR2 LQKENI. This CDR3 is CASSPVPSTGENEQYF. The DNA for the CDR3 is TGTGCCAGCTCACCTGTACCCAGTACAGGGGAGAACGAGCAGTACTTC.

The V call is TRBV3-1 (or the pseudogene TRBV3-2), the J call TRBJ2-5; D is perhaps TRBD1 or TRBD2 (6 bases each). Trimming shortened V by 2 bases and J by 4 bases, and 20 bases separated the two germline ends. The germline V gene encodes CDR1 LGHDT and CDR2 YNNKEL (reference sequence). CDR3 size: 17 residues. CDR3 bases: TGTGCCAGCAGCCAAATCAGCTGGAGGGGGTTGAGAGAGACCCAGTACTTC. It encodes CASSQISWRGLRETQYF.

The rearrangement uses TRBV5-4 and TRBJ1-1, with D possibly TRBD1 on 5 matching bases. The CDR3 length is 13 residues. Looked up from germline, CDR1 is SGHNT and CDR2 is YYREEE (reference sequence). The germline V and J ends were trimmed by 6 bases and 1 base, with 10 bases remaining between them. The CDR3 loop is CASKVGGNTEAFF. CDR3 nucleotide sequence: TGTGCCAGCAAGGTGGGGGGGAACACTGAAGCTTTCTTT.

Concerning this clone itself: Compared with germline, one end of the junction differs, possibly owing to a read error. Written as DNA, the CDR3 is TGTGCCACCAGCCGAGAGGTCCAAGGTTGGGAAAAACTGTTTTTT. Its translation is CATSREVQGWEKLFF. The genes are TRBV15 and TRBJ1-4; D remains ambiguous. The CDR3 sequence is 15 residues long. Germline-derived CDR1 and CDR2 are LNHNV and YYDKDF (reference sequence).

The chain couples TRBV3-1 (or the pseudogene TRBV3-2) to TRBJ1-4; 10 nucleotides align to TRBD1. The V gene's germline CDR1 is LGHDT and CDR2 YNNKEL (reference sequence). After removal of 8 bases from V and 10 bases from J, the junction contained 10 bases not matched to a gene. CDR3 size: 14 residues. The CDR3 sequence: CASQHGTGARKLFF. CDR3 coding DNA: TGTGCCAGCCAGCACGGGACAGGGGCGCGAAAACTGTTTTTT.

V is TRBV10-3 and J is TRBJ2-3; TRBD2 aligns across 13 bases. Germline CDR1 and CDR2: ENHRY and SYGVKD. J was trimmed by 2 bases and V by 6 bases; bases with no gene match: 5. This CDR3 contains 16 residues. CDR3 in DNA: TGTGCCATCAGGGGGACTAGCGGGAATACCACAGATACGCAGTATTTT. It encodes CAIRGTSGNTTDTQYF.

The chain has TRBV2 and TRBJ2-5; D is uncertain. Germline V CDR1 and CDR2: SNHLY, FYNNEI. V was pared by 1 base and J by 12 bases, with 9 bases between. The CDR3 totals 11 residues. The DNA of the CDR3 is TGTGCCAGCAGTGAAGAAGGGTCCGAGTACTTC. As protein: CASSEEGSEYF.

CDR3 DNA sequence: TGTGCCAGCAGCTTTGCGGGGTCCCCTGAAGCTTTCTTT. Protein: CASSFAGSPEAFF. The chain is built from TRBV7-8 and TRBJ1-1; D ambiguous. CDR3 length: 13 residues. Germline V gene sequence: CDR1 SGHVS, CDR2 FQNEAQ. Trimming took 3 bases from V and 6 from J, leaving 11 bases between them.

Of note for this clone: The germline gene is not matched at one end of the junction; a read error may be the cause. The chain is built from TRBV23-1 and TRBJ2-5, with no clear D. TRBV23-1 belongs to the ORF category, with a function that is uncertain. CDR3 length: 10 residues. CDR3 region: CASSQGTQYF. In nucleotides, the CDR3 is TGCGCCAGCAGTCAAGGGACCCAGTACTTC.

This clone was recorded a few times. The genes are TRBV12-2 and TRBJ2-5. TRBV12-2 is recorded as a pseudogene. This CDR3 spans 19 amino acids. The CDR3 coding sequence is TGTGCAAGTCGCTTAGGGTCGGGGCCCGGGGGCGCCGGAAAAGAGACCCAGTACTTC. It translates to CASRLGSGPGGAGKETQYF.

This rearrangement joins TRBV3-1 (or the pseudogene TRBV3-2) to TRBJ1-2, with 7 bases aligning to TRBD1. Germline CDR1 LGHDT, CDR2 YNNKEL (reference sequence). V lost 0 bases to trimming and J lost 3 bases; unmatched junction nucleotides: 4. The CDR3 is 15 residues long. CDR3 bases: TGTGCCAGCAGCCAAGATCCCCAGGGGGACTATGGCTACACCTTC. Translating gives CASSQDPQGDYGYTF.

J is TRBJ2-1 and V is TRBV30; the D gene is possibly TRBD1 (6 bases). CDR1 GTSNPN and CDR2 SVGIG come from the germline V gene (reference sequence). The ends were cut back, 3 bases at V and 3 bases at J, with 15 bases in the middle. CDR3 length equals 15 residues. The CDR3 sequence: CAWRIGQWGYNEQFF. The CDR3 DNA is TGTGCCTGGAGAATAGGACAGTGGGGCTACAATGAGCAGTTCTTC.

This clone was counted once. The chain carries TRBV27 and TRBJ1-1; 12 bases agree with TRBD1. Germline CDR1 reads MNHEY; CDR2 reads SMNVEV (reference sequence). This CDR3 has 20 residues. The junction had 18 bases not matched to a gene; V was cut back by 5 bases and J by 2 bases. Here the CDR3 reads CASSTSVLTGTGGGNTEAFF. In DNA, the CDR3 is TGTGCCAGCAGTACCTCGGTTTTAACCGGGACAGGGGGCGGAAACACTGAAGCTTTCTTT.

This chain uses TRBV28 with TRBJ2-7; D is uncertain. The germline CDR1 and CDR2 sequences are MDHEN and SYDVKM. CDR3 length equals 11 residues. Trimming cost V 8 bases and J 3 bases, with 8 bases left between them. Here the CDR3 DNA reads TGTGCCAGCTGGGGATTCTACGAGCAGTACTTC. This gives the protein CASWGFYEQYF.

The genes are TRBV3-1 (or the pseudogene TRBV3-2) and TRBJ2-1; TRBD2 matches 13 bases. Trimming removed 2 bases from V and 3 bases from J; junction bases left unmatched: 7. The germline CDR1 and CDR2 sequences are LGHDT and YNNKEL (reference sequence). CDR3 length: 18 amino acids. The DNA for the CDR3 is TGTGCCAGCAGCCAATTTTTTGGACTAGCGGGAGTCTACAATGAGCAGTTCTTC. Encoded protein: CASSQFFGLAGVYNEQFF.

This clone showed up just once. The DNA for the CDR3 is TGTGCCAGCAGGACCGGGACAGCAAACAATGAGCAGTTCTTC. It specifies CASRTGTANNEQFF. The chain recombines TRBV6-5 with TRBJ2-1; TRBD1 agrees at 7 bases. Germline lookup yields CDR1 MNHEY and CDR2 SVGAGI. The ends lost 6 bases at V and 5 bases at J; junction bases unmatched: 7. CDR3 size: 14 residues.

This clone was detected once. This chain uses TRBV29-1 with TRBJ1-2; D is undetermined. V lost 6 bases, J lost 4 bases, and 9 bases lay in between. The germline V gene has CDR1 SQVTM and CDR2 ANQGSEA. This CDR3 spans 11 amino acids. The CDR3 protein is CSVSPGYGYTF. CDR3 bases: TGCAGCGTCTCCCCGGGCTATGGCTACACCTTC.

This chain links TRBV9 with TRBJ2-5; TRBD2 matches at 14 bases. This CDR3 is 18 amino acids long. The germline gives CDR1 SGDLS, CDR2 YYNGEE. With 4 bases clipped from V and 1 base from J, the junction kept 9 bases outside the gene matches. The CDR3 sequence: CASSPGTSGSNSQETQYF. CDR3 in DNA: TGTGCCAGCAGCCCTGGGACTAGCGGGAGCAACTCCCAAGAGACCCAGTACTTC. The whole variable domain, remainder taken from reference TRBV9 and TRBJ2-5, is DSGVTQTPKHLITATGQRVTLRCSPRSGDLSVYWYQQSLDQGLQFLIQYYNGEERAKGNILERFSAQQFPDLHSELNLSSLELGDSALYFCASSPGTSGSNSQETQYFGPGTRLLVL.

The chain recombines TRBV21-1 with TRBJ2-1. TRBV21-1 corresponds to a pseudogene. CDR3 length equals 17 residues. The CDR3 protein is CASSKESRLTRTGEQFF. CDR3 DNA: TGTGCCAGCAGCAAAGAAAGTCGGCTTACGAGGACGGGTGAGCAGTTCTTC.

The chain links TRBV9 to TRBJ1-1, with a possible D match to TRBD1 (5 bases). The V gene's germline CDR1 is SGDLS and CDR2 YYNGEE. The CDR3 sequence is 13 residues long. The V end was cut by 4 bases, the J end by 0 bases, with 7 bases between. CDR3 amino acids: CASSLTVNTEAFF. The CDR3 region has the DNA TGTGCCAGCAGCCTGACAGTGAACACTGAAGCTTTCTTT.

The chain joins TRBV19 to TRBJ2-4; tentatively, D is TRBD2 (6 bases). Trimming pared 3 bases from V and 3 bases from J, leaving 15 bases between. Germline CDR1 and CDR2: LNHDA and SQIVND (reference sequence). This CDR3 spans 16 amino acids. For the CDR3, the DNA is TGTGCCAGTAGTATTCAGGGAGGTTATGACAAAAACATTCAGTACTTC. Translation gives CASSIQGGYDKNIQYF.

The rearrangement uses TRBV18 and TRBJ1-1; D gene unclear. The CDR3 sequence is 17 residues long. Between the trimmed V and J ends, which lost 6 bases and 0 bases, there was a span of 20 bases. The V gene's germline CDR1 is KGHSH and CDR2 LQKENI. For the CDR3, the DNA is TGTGCCAGCTCCCCATCGCCCCCGAGGGTCATGAACACTGAAGCTTTCTTT. Residues: CASSPSPPRVMNTEAFF.